The 21 T cell receptor beta chains below all came from one sample that was sequenced in a study of spatial heterogeneity in lung cancer. Their target antigens are unknown. Regarding time point: sample taken at primary tumor resection. Study-wide results and limits: Mutation counts in tumors were tracked by counts of expanded intratumoral alpha and beta TCRs.

TCRdb independently ran MiXCR on the 5' RACE reads; one entry per CDR3 protein. The profile covers approximately 8,800 distinct CDR3 sequences, with 4.5% appearing a single time and more than 9% taken by the ten largest. Here the sequenced sample was lung tumor tissue, taken at surgery. The receptors shown here come from a female donor with early-stage non-small cell lung cancer.

This clonotype has a handful of counts. This may stem from a read error, because a much larger clone lies one nucleotide away. The chain links TRBV4-1 to TRBJ1-2; the D gene is possibly TRBD1 (6 bases). This CDR3 is built from 15 residues. Germline CDR1 and CDR2: MGHRA and YSYEKL. CDR3 region: CASSQDVTGGYGYNF. In DNA, the CDR3 is TGCGCCAGCAGCCAAGACGTGACAGGAGGCTATGGCTACAACTTC.

The sample holds many counts of this clonotype. The chain couples TRBV7-3 to TRBJ1-6, with D possibly TRBD1 on 5 matching bases. From germline, CDR1 is SGHTA and CDR2 FQGTGA. This CDR3 region has 13 residues. Deletions cut 4 bases from V and 9 bases from J, with 10 bases between. CDR3 nucleotide sequence: TGTGCCAGCAGCTCAGACAGAGCTTCACCCCTCCACTTT. Translating it yields CASSSDRASPLHF.

Many counts were recorded for this clonotype. The V and J genes are TRBV6-2 or TRBV6-3 and TRBJ2-3; 7 nucleotides line up with TRBD2. Germline V gives CDR1 MNHEY, CDR2 SVGEGT. The CDR3 runs to 17 residues. V lost 7 bases, J lost 2 bases, and 15 bases stayed unmatched. DNA of the CDR3: TGTGCCAGCACCACCCCGTGGCTAGCGGCCCACACAGATACGCAGTATTTT. Translated: CASTTPWLAAHTDTQYF.

This clonotype has a count of ten or more. CDR3 sequence reads: CSATEAGAGYEQYF. Here the CDR3 DNA reads TGCAGTGCTACAGAAGCGGGAGCTGGCTACGAGCAGTACTTC. The chain is built from TRBV20-1 and TRBJ2-7; 8 bases match TRBD2. The germline CDR1 and CDR2 sequences are DFQATT and SNEGSKA (reference sequence). V lost 4 bases and J lost 3; bases outside the gene matches: 8. The CDR3 spans 14 residues.

V is TRBV7-8 and J is TRBJ1-5; 7 bases align to TRBD1. The CDR3 consists of 17 residues. V was pared by 3 bases and J by 1 base, with 9 bases of the junction left unmatched. CDR1 is SGHVS and CDR2 is FQNEAQ in the germline V gene. The CDR3 region has the DNA TGTGCCAGCAGCTTGGGAGGGGGCGCGAGGAGCAATCAGCCCCAGCATTTT. Encoded protein: CASSLGGGARSNQPQHF.

This clonotype showed up many times. V is TRBV5-4 and J is TRBJ1-1; 7 bases align to TRBD1. CDR3 size: 17 residues. J was trimmed by 4 bases and V by 2 bases; bases with no gene match: 14. From germline, CDR1 is SGHNT and CDR2 YYREEE (reference sequence). This CDR3 reads CASSLMDMTGRSTEAFF. The CDR3, as DNA: TGTGCCAGCAGCTTAATGGACATGACAGGGAGGAGCACTGAAGCTTTCTTT.

The chain is built from TRBV14 and TRBJ2-1; 10 nucleotides line up with TRBD2. Germline CDR1 and CDR2: SGHDN and FVKESK. V dropped 4 bases and J dropped 2; count of bases not matched to a gene: 2. The CDR3 is made up of 15 amino acids. The CDR3, as DNA: TGTGCCAGCAGCCGTAGCGGGAGGCCCTACAATGAGCAGTTCTTC. Translating it yields CASSRSGRPYNEQFF.

This clonotype was seen many times. The genes are TRBV28 and TRBJ1-2; the D is unclear. Trimming removed 3 bases at V and 1 base at J, with 3 bases between. CDR1 and CDR2 from the germline V gene are MDHEN and SYDVKM. There are 12 residues in the CDR3. This CDR3 is CASSFLNYGYTF. The CDR3 bases are TGTGCCAGCAGTTTCCTTAACTATGGCTACACCTTC.

This clonotype was detected ten times or more. The chain recombines TRBV6-2 or TRBV6-3 with TRBJ2-2, with D uncertain. Germline V gene lookup returns CDR1 MNHEY and CDR2 SVGEGT. CDR3 length: 16 amino acids. Trimming pared 6 bases from V and 0 bases from J, leaving 14 bases between. The CDR3 sequence is CASRPITYANTGELFF. CDR3 DNA: TGTGCCAGCAGGCCAATAACATACGCGAACACCGGGGAGCTGTTTTTT.

This clonotype counts as medium-sized. The rearrangement links TRBV6-5 to TRBJ2-3, with D unresolved. Germline V CDR1 and CDR2: MNHEY, SVGAGI. The CDR3 runs to 14 residues. Between the trimmed V and J ends, which lost 0 bases and 6 bases, there was a span of 10 bases. As DNA, the CDR3 is TGTGCCAGCAGTTACTCGTCCCAAACCGATACGCAGTATTTT. This codes for CASSYSSQTDTQYF.

This clonotype is categorized as medium-sized (0.01 to 0.1%). V gene TRBV20-1 combines with J gene TRBJ2-7; 11 bases map to TRBD2. This CDR3 region has 13 residues. Germline CDR1 DFQATT, CDR2 SNEGSKA (reference sequence). With V trimmed by 5 bases and J by 3 bases, 3 bases remained unmatched. CDR3 coding DNA: TGCAGTGCTCTAGCGGGAGGAATCTACGAGCAGTACTTC. This encodes CSALAGGIYEQYF.

This clonotype was observed many times. The rearrangement uses TRBV7-2 and TRBJ1-2, with D unresolved. The CDR3 covers 13 residues. Trimming removed 6 bases from V and 6 bases from J, with 14 bases in between. Germline V gives CDR1 SGHTA, CDR2 FQGNSA. The CDR3 nucleotides read TGTGCCAGCAGTCTACGGAGAGAAGATGGCTACACCTTC. Translating it yields CASSLRREDGYTF.

Within the sample, this clonotype is medium-sized. This chain links TRBV6-5 with TRBJ2-1; TRBD1 agrees at 9 bases. Germline V lookup: CDR1 MNHEY, CDR2 SVGAGI. This CDR3 is built from 16 residues. V lost 2 bases and J lost 4; bases outside the gene matches: 6. CDR3 protein: CASSYLQGAEYNEQFF. CDR3 coding DNA: TGTGCCAGCAGTTACCTACAGGGGGCAGAGTACAATGAGCAGTTCTTC.

The chain links TRBV18 to TRBJ2-1, with 8 positions matching TRBD2. V trimming: 3 bases; J trimming: 9 bases; junction bases outside the gene matches: 13. Germline values: CDR1 KGHSH, CDR2 LQKENI. The CDR3 covers 16 residues. The CDR3 reads CASSPVSGVSWVEQFF. The DNA for the CDR3 is TGTGCCAGCTCACCCGTTAGCGGGGTGAGCTGGGTTGAGCAGTTCTTC.

The sample holds many counts of this clonotype. The chain joins TRBV7-8 to TRBJ2-1; no clear D. V was cut by 1 base and J by 7 bases, with 5 bases left in between. This CDR3 comprises 12 residues. Germline values: CDR1 SGHVS, CDR2 FQNEAQ. The chain's CDR3 is CASSLDGNEQFF. The CDR3 DNA follows: TGTGCCAGCAGCTTAGACGGTAATGAGCAGTTCTTC.

This clonotype has a count of ten or more. The V gene is TRBV20-1, the J gene TRBJ1-5; maybe TRBD1 (6 bases). The CDR3 runs 13 residues. Germline lookup yields CDR1 DFQATT and CDR2 SNEGSKA (reference sequence). V was cut by 6 bases and J by 7 bases, with 16 bases left in between. The chain's CDR3 is CSATQGQGQPQHF. CDR3 DNA sequence: TGCAGTGCAACACAGGGTCAGGGGCAGCCCCAGCATTTT.

This chain joins TRBV12-3 or TRBV12-4 and TRBJ2-1; D ambiguous. This CDR3 is built from 14 residues. V lost 0 bases and J 10 bases, leaving 13 bases between the germline ends. This CDR3 is CASSLAETASEQFF. Here the CDR3 DNA reads TGTGCCAGCAGTTTAGCGGAAACAGCATCAGAGCAGTTCTTC.

This clonotype was detected ten times or more. This chain joins TRBV6-5 and TRBJ1-2, with 7 bases lining up with TRBD1. This CDR3 comprises 15 residues. Germline CDR1 and CDR2: MNHEY and SVGAGI. Trimming at V came to 4 bases and at J to 1 base, leaving 6 bases not matched to a gene. This CDR3 is CASSSWTGHNYGYTF. The CDR3 DNA follows: TGTGCCAGCAGTTCCTGGACAGGCCATAACTATGGCTACACCTTC.

This clonotype was observed many times. This chain uses TRBV13 with TRBJ1-2, with TRBD1 identical over 7 bases. V dropped 4 bases and J dropped 8; count of bases not matched to a gene: 7. This CDR3 comprises 13 residues. Germline V gene lookup returns CDR1 PRHDT and CDR2 FYEKMQ (reference sequence). CDR3 bases: TGTGCCAGCAGCTGGGGACAGTGGCCGGGCTACACCTTC. Translation: CASSWGQWPGYTF. The full variable domain, its missing parts supplied by reference TRBV13 and TRBJ1-2, is AAGVIQSPRHLIKEKRETATLKCYPIPRHDTVYWYQQGPGQDPQFLISFYEKMQSDKGSIPDRFSAQQFSDYHSELNMSSLELGDSALYFCASSWGQWPGYTFGSGTRLTVV.

In its sample, this clonotype was seen many times. This rearrangement joins TRBV19 to TRBJ1-4, with TRBD1 matching over 8 bases. The CDR3 spans 15 residues. Germline CDR1 is LNHDA and CDR2 is SQIVND (reference sequence). J gave up 8 bases and V 6 bases, and 11 bases lay outside the gene matches. The CDR3 coding sequence is TGTGCCAGTAGCAAGACCGGGACAGGCGGCGAAAAACTGTTTTTT. Translation: CASSKTGTGGEKLFF.

This clonotype is judged medium-sized (0.01 to 0.1%). V is TRBV5-1 and J is TRBJ2-7, with 7 bases fitting TRBD2. Trimming removed 0 bases from V and 3 bases from J; junction bases left unmatched: 0. Germline CDR1 is SGHRS and CDR2 is YFSETQ. The CDR3 is made up of 13 amino acids. Written as DNA, the CDR3 is TGCGCCAGCAGCTTGGGGGACTACTACGAGCAGTACTTC. Translated: CASSLGDYYEQYF. The full variable domain, with the rest looked up from reference TRBV5-1 and TRBJ2-7, is KAGVTQTPRYLIKTRGQQVTLSCSPISGHRSVSWYQQTPGQGLQFLFEYFSETQRNKGNFPGRFSGRQFSNSRSEMNVSTLELGDSALYLCASSLGDYYEQYFGPGTRLTVT.